The 8 T cell receptor beta chains reported below all come from one sample, sequenced in a study of shared clonotypes between healthy human individuals. The repertoire was sequenced with immunoSEQ multiplex PCR; TCRdb's copy has only in-frame clones and lacks some. The repertoire holds around 560,000 clones, with roughly 96% as singletons. The naive CD8 population came from CD45RO-negative cells selected for CCR7, without terminally differentiated effector memory CD45RA+ cells. Sequenced sample: naive CD8+ T cells sorted from blood. The source is a woman between 25 and 40 years old in good health.

V gene TRBV25-1 combines with J gene TRBJ2-7; 9 positions match TRBD2. V gave up 4 bases and J gave up 2 bases; unmatched junction bases: 9. The CDR3 covers 16 residues. Per germline, CDR1 MGHDK and CDR2 SYGVNS. Here the CDR3 reads CASSAVTSGHPYEQYF. The CDR3 bases are TGTGCCAGCAGTGCCGTGACTAGCGGCCATCCCTACGAGCAGTACTTC.

V gene TRBV4-1 combines with J gene TRBJ1-4; D is undetermined. This CDR3 contains 14 residues. Trimming shortened V by 5 bases and J by 6 bases, and 13 bases separated the two germline ends. The germline V gene has CDR1 MGHRA and CDR2 YSYEKL. CDR3 in amino acids: CASSTRTGDEKLFF. The DNA of the CDR3 is TGCGCCAGCAGCACTCGGACGGGAGATGAAAAACTGTTTTTT.

The rearrangement joins TRBV27 to TRBJ2-7; 13 nucleotides align to TRBD2. This CDR3 has 14 residues. J was trimmed by 1 base and V by 7 bases; bases with no gene match: 1. Looked up from germline, CDR1 is MNHEY and CDR2 is SMNVEV (reference sequence). This CDR3 is CASKLAGGSYEQYF. The DNA of the CDR3 is TGTGCCAGCAAACTAGCGGGAGGGTCCTACGAGCAGTACTTC.

The gene calls are TRBV5-1 and TRBJ2-2; no reliable D call. CDR1 SGHRS and CDR2 YFSETQ come from the germline V gene. This CDR3 has 15 residues. The V gene lost 3 bases and the J gene lost 3 bases, with 12 bases spanning the gap. CDR3 DNA: TGCGCCAGCAGCTACAGCAATATCGACACCGGGGAGCTGTTTTTT. This encodes CASSYSNIDTGELFF.

A single count supports this clone. This chain uses TRBV27 with TRBJ1-5; 9 bases are shared with TRBD1. V lost 6 bases, J lost 5 bases, and 5 bases stayed unmatched. This CDR3 comprises 14 residues. The germline gives CDR1 MNHEY, CDR2 SMNVEV (reference sequence). The chain's CDR3 is CASSLTGGDQPQHF. CDR3 sequence (DNA): TGTGCCAGCAGCCTGACAGGGGGGGATCAGCCCCAGCATTTT.

This chain links TRBV29-1 with TRBJ1-2; no clear D. The CDR3 has 11 residues. V gave up 4 bases and J gave up 0 bases, with 3 bases separating them. The germline V gene encodes CDR1 SQVTM and CDR2 ANQGSEA. Written as DNA, the CDR3 is TGCAGCGTTGCAGCTAACTATGGCTACACCTTC. Its protein product is CSVAANYGYTF.

This chain uses TRBV5-1 with TRBJ2-1, with 7 positions matching TRBD2. Germline CDR1 and CDR2: SGHRS and YFSETQ. The CDR3 sequence is 15 residues long. Trimming took 0 bases from V and 4 from J; bases not matched to a gene: 4. CDR3 sequence (DNA): TGCGCCAGCAGCTTGGAAGCGGGGTTATACAATGAGCAGTTCTTC. This sequence encodes CASSLEAGLYNEQFF. The whole variable domain, filled in from reference TRBV5-1 and TRBJ2-1, reads KAGVTQTPRYLIKTRGQQVTLSCSPISGHRSVSWYQQTPGQGLQFLFEYFSETQRNKGNFPGRFSGRQFSNSRSEMNVSTLELGDSALYLCASSLEAGLYNEQFFGPGTRLTVL.

There are a few counts of this clone. One end of the junction varies from germline; a read error may be responsible. The chain joins TRBV20-1 to TRBJ1-5; D is uncertain. The CDR3 sequence is 9 residues long. Germline CDR1 and CDR2: DFQATT and SNEGSKA (reference sequence). The CDR3 sequence is CSARTSRDF. Here the CDR3 DNA reads TGCAGTGCTAGGACGAGTAGAGATTTT.